The T cell receptor (beta chain) described here comes from a study of regulatory T cells in long-lasting Graves disease. Study in general: For under 3 months, newly diagnosed Graves' patients had been taking antithyroid drugs.

Described time point: newly diagnosed GD, antithyroid drugs for less than 3 months. PBMC-extracted RNA yielded the TCR library. This clonotype has a count of ten or more. Its antigen is unidentified. Construction of the TCR beta libraries employed iRepertoire HTBI primers in conjunction with Arm-PCR of CDR3 regions. TCRdb fed the multiplex PCR reads into MiXCR, producing one record per CDR3 protein. This table has around 500,000 distinct CDR3 sequences, roughly 13% appearing once. Notes on the study in general: Fewer public clonotypes were shared by new patients (approximately 1,000) than by persistent patients (about 2,800). TRBV28, TRBJ1-2 and TRBJ2-5 were favored in persistent disease.

In germline, CDR1 is SNHLY, CDR2 FYNNEI. The CDR3 spans 15 residues. V was pared by 1 base and J by 3 bases, with 12 bases between. The same data also went into a second study, on T cells in Graves' hyperthyroidism and ophthalmopathy. As that study records: TCR CDR3 regions were first amplified by RT-PCR with HTBI primers.

The chain employs TRBV2 and TRBJ2-5; D is ambiguous. This sample comprised peripheral blood mononuclear cells (PBMCs), obtained at new diagnosis, from a patient treated with antithyroid drugs. This TCR came from a young man with Graves disease. CDR3 sequence reads: CASSEGAAGKETQYF. CDR3 in DNA: TGTGCCAGCAGTGAAGGGGCAGCAGGCAAAGAGACCCAGTACTTC.